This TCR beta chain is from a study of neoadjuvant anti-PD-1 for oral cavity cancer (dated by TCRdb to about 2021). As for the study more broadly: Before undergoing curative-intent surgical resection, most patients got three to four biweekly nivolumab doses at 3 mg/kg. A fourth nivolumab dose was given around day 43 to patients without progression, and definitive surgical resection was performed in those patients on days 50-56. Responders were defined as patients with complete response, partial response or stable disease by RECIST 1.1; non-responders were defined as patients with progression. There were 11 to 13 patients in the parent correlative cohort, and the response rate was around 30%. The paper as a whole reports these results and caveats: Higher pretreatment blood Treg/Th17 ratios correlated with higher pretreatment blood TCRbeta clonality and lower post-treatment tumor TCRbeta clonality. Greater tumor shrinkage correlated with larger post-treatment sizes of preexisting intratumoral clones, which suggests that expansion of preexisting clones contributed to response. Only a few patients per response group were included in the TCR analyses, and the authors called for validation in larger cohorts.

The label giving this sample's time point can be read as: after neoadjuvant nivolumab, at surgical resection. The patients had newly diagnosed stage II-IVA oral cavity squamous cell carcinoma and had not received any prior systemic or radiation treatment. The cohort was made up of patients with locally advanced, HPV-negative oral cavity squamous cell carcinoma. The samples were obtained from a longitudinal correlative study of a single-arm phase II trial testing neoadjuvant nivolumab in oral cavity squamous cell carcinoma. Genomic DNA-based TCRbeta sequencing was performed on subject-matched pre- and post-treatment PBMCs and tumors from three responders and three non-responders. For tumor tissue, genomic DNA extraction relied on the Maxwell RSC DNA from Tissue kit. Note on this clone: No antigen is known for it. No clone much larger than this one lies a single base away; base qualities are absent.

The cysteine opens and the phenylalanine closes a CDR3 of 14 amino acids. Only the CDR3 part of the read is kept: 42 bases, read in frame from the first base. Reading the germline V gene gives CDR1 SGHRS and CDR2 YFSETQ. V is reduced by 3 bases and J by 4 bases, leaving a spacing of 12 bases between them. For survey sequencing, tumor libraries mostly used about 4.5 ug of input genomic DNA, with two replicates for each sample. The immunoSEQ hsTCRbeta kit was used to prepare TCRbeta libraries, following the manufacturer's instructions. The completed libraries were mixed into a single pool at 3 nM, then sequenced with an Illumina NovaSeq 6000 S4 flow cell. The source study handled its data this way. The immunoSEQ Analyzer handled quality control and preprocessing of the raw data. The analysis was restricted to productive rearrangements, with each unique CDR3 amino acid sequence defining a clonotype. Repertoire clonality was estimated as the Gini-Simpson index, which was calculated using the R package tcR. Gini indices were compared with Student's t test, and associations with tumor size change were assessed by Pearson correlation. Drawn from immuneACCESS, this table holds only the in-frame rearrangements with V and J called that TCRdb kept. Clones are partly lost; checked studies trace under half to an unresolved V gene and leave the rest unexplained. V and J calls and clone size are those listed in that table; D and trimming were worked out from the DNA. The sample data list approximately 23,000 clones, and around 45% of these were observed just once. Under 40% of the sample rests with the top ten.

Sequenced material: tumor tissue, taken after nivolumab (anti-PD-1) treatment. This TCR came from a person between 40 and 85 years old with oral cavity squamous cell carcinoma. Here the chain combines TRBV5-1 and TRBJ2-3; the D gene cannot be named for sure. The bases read TGCGCCAGCAGCTCCGTCCCCTCATCAGATACGCAGTATTTT. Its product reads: CASSSVPSSDTQYF.